This TCR beta chain was retrieved from a study of blood T cell repertoires in COVID-19. Turning to the study itself: COVID-19 samples collected from the United States, Italy and Spain covered acute and convalescent phases.

Trimming took 0 bases from V and 1 from J, leaving 9 bases between them. This CDR3 region has 16 residues. CDR1 MGHRA and CDR2 YSYEKL come from the germline V gene. Repertoires were generated with immunoSEQ multiplex PCR, while TCRdb's copy carries only in-frame clones and drops some. The table includes almost 500,000 clones, roughly nine tenths detected once. The receptor comes from a woman aged 55-70 years who had recovered from COVID-19. V and J are TRBV4-1 and TRBJ2-2, with D possibly matching TRBD2 (5 bases). Material: PBMCs or T cells enriched from blood (not recorded which). The CDR3 here is CASSQDRGKNTGELFF. The CDR3 DNA follows: TGCGCCAGCAGCCAAGATCGGGGAAAGAACACCGGGGAGCTGTTTTTT.